The source of this T cell receptor (beta chain) is a study of T cell responses to AZD1222 COVID-19 vaccine (dated by TCRdb to about 2021). Notes on the research overall: A total of over 230 trial participants underwent TCR sequencing, of whom nearly 210 had received two doses of AZD1222 and 26 had received two doses of the MenACWY control vaccine. Trial participants were enrolled by age into subgroups of 18-55, 56-69 and 70-plus years, and about 150, 27 and 61 TCR-sequenced participants, respectively, were included in these subgroups. Beyond this particular receptor, the publication reports: Nearly half of unique spike-specific TCRs reportedly recognized epitopes outside regions mutated in the B.1.351 and B.1.1.7 variants. Because no day 14 peak-response samples were available, the repertoires could be characterized only after the peak T cell response. The whole spike protein was spanned by vaccine-associated CD4 TCRs, and dominant responses were seen in regions 160-218 and 743-854. Participants were mostly white British and included more females than males, and it was suggested by the authors that clonal diversity may have been underestimated. A significant rise in spike-specific TCR breadth and depth was observed after two AZD1222 doses relative to day 0 and relative to MenACWY recipients. Conclusions about previously exposed vaccinees were limited because only a handful of AZD1222 recipients were SARS-CoV-2 seropositive at baseline. The 56-69-year group was small, and its depth increase did not reach significance, likely because of low power.

To note about this clone: This receptor's antigen is unknown. Base qualities are not provided; no much larger clone lies one nucleotide away.

The CDR3 regions of human TCRbeta chains were analyzed by immunosequencing. The authors processed their data as follows. TCRs in the repertoires were compared against a reference library of SARS-CoV-2-specific TCRs that had been generated with the MIRA antigen-specificity platform. Breadth was defined as the fraction of unique TCRs that were SARS-CoV-2-associated, and depth was defined as the fraction of total T cells that were SARS-CoV-2-associated. Using the MIRA data, every spike-specific TCR was mapped to the spike region that the TCR reacted to and assigned to either a CD4 or a CD8 class. Log10-transformed breadth and depth values were compared by one-way ANOVA with Sidak's multiple comparisons tests. Imported from immuneACCESS, the table was reduced by TCRdb to in-frame sequences with V and J called. These copies leave out some clones; in studies compared against another copy, an unresolved V gene accounts for under half, and the cause of the remainder is not known. V, J and clone size derive from that table, while D and trimming were established from the DNA sequence. For this sample the table gives some 170,000 clones, of which roughly 91% were detected only once. Jointly, the top ten make up 1% of the sample.

What the time point label conveys for this sample: about 28 days (+/-7) after the second vaccine dose. The treatment or condition label for this specimen denotes: meningococcal conjugate vaccine given as trial control. Vaccinee samples came from UK trials COV001 and COV002, including a single-blind randomized controlled phase 2/3 trial of AZD1222 (ChAdOx1 nCoV-19) in healthy adults. For TCRbeta chain sequencing, PBMC samples from trial participants were taken at day 0 and at day 28 after the second dose. Deletion took 2 bases off V and 6 bases off J, with a span of 9 bases between the germline ends. The CDR3 has 13 amino acids, counting the end cysteine and phenylalanine. Just the 39-base CDR3 DNA is kept, in frame starting at base 1. The germline V gene (reference sequence) gives CDR1 as SGHKS and CDR2 as YYEKEE.

The TCR originated in an adult who received the MenACWY meningococcal vaccine as a control. This sample comprised peripheral blood, obtained 28 days after the second dose of the MenACWY control vaccine. In this chain, TRBV5-5 is recombined with TRBJ1-5; no confident D gene assignment can be made. The CDR3 reads CASSFMTSQPQHF. The bases are TGTGCCAGCAGCTTTATGACCTCTCAGCCCCAGCATTTT.